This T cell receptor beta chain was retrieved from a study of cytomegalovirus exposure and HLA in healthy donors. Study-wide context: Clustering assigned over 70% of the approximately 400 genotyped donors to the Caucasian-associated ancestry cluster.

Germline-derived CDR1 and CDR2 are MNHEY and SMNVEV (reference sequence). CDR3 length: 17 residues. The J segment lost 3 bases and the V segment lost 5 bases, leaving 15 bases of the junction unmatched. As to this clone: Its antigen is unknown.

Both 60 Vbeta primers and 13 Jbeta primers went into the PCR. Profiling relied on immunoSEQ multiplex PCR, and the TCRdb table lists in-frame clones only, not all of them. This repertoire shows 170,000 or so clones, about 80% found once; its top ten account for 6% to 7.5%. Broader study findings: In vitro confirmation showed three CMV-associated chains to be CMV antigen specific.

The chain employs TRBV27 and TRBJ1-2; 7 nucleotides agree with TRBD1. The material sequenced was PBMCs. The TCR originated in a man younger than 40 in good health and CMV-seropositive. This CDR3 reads CASSPLGTVDKDYGYTF. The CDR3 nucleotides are TGTGCCAGCAGTCCACTGGGGACAGTCGACAAGGACTATGGCTACACCTTC.